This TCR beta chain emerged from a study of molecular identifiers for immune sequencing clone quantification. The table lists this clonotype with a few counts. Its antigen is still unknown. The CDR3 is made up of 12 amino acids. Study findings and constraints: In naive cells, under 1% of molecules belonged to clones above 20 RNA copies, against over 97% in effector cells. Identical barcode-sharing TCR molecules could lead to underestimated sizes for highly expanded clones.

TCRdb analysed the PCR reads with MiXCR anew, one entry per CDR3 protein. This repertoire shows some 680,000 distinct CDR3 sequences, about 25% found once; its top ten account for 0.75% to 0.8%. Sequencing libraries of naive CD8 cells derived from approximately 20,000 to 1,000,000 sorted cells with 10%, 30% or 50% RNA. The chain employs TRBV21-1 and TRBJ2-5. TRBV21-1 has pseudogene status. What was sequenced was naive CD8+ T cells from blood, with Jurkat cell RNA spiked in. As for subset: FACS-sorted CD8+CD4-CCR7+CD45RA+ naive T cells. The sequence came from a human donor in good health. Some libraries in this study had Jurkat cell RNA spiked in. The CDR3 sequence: CASSKEKETQYF. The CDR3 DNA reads TGTGCCAGCAGCAAAGAGAAGGAGACCCAGTACTTC.